This T cell receptor beta chain was recorded in a study of Ad26.COV2.S vaccination and SARS-CoV-2 variants. In the study overall: By the intramuscular route, Ad26.COV2.S was given once, or twice 56 days apart. Study conclusions and caveats: People given the vaccine had a wider spike-specific TCR breadth than placebo recipients did. Vaccine recipients and placebo recipients showed similar non-spike TCR breadth.

This clone was counted between two and nine times. The antigen is undetermined. Only in-frame clones appear in the TCRdb table, and some are missing; sequencing was by immunoSEQ multiplex PCR. The repertoire consists of under 550,000 clones, with approximately 87% occurring once and the leading ten covering about 4%. This CDR3 is built from 15 residues. Between the trimmed V and J ends, which lost 3 bases and 0 bases, there was a span of 9 bases. Germline CDR1 reads LGHDT; CDR2 reads YNNKEL (reference sequence). Regarding treatment: around 19 received Ad26.COV2.S at low or high dose, single or two shots; several received placebo; per-sample allocation not given. The study sampled participants on day 63 after the first vaccine or placebo injection.

This chain uses TRBV3-1 (or the pseudogene TRBV3-2) with TRBJ2-4; D not resolved. Specimen: peripheral blood, collected in a trial of Ad26.COV2.S vaccine versus placebo. The source of this sequence is a person between 18 and 59 years old who received the Ad26.COV2.S COVID-19 vaccine or a placebo. The CDR3 loop is CASSQDGLAKNIQYF. The CDR3 nucleotides are TGTGCCAGCAGCCAGGACGGCTTAGCCAAAAACATTCAGTACTTC.